These 22 T cell receptor beta chains share one sample of origin, sequenced in a study of T cells in tuberculosis (dated by TCRdb to about 2018). The receptor library was made with the immunoSEQ multiplex PCR assay. In its TCRdb copy, this immuneACCESS table keeps in-frame sequences only and misses some clones. Where compared with another copy, unresolved V genes explain less than half of these, and the others have no known cause. For this sample the table gives about 32,000 clones, of which approximately 94% were detected only once. The top ten hold more than 6.5% of the sample. Sequenced material: PBMCs. The receptors derive from a donor aged 5 to 30 with latent tuberculosis or without tuberculosis infection.

The gene calls are TRBV7-8 and TRBJ1-3; 7 positions agree with TRBD1. CDR3 length: 15 amino acids. The germline CDR1 and CDR2 sequences are SGHVS and FQNEAQ. Losses at the gene ends were 5 bases for V and 3 bases for J; bases not matched to a gene: 7. The DNA of the CDR3 is TGTGCCAGCAGCCCGGAGGGGGCGTTTGGAAACACCATATATTTT. Translating it yields CASSPEGAFGNTIYF. The variable domain in full, completed from reference TRBV7-8 and TRBJ1-3, reads GAGVSQSPRYKVAKRGQDVALRCDPISGHVSLFWYQQALGQGPEFLTYFQNEAQLDKSGLPSDRFFAERPEGSVSTLKIQRTQQEDSAVYLCASSPEGAFGNTIYFGEGSWLTVV.

In this sample, this clone turned up once. The chain combines TRBV27 with TRBJ2-5; tentatively, D is TRBD1 (6 bases). The CDR3 loop spans 14 amino acids. From germline, CDR1 is MNHEY and CDR2 SMNVEV (reference sequence). Trimming stripped 5 bases from V and 4 bases from J, with 14 bases between. CDR3 nucleotide sequence: TGTGCCAGCAGTGTCAGGGGCGAAAGAGAGACCCAGTACTTC. Protein sequence: CASSVRGERETQYF.

This chain links TRBV7-8 with TRBJ2-5; the D is unclear. Germline CDR1 is SGHVS and CDR2 is FQNEAQ. This CDR3 has 12 amino acids. Trimming cost V 4 bases and J 4 bases, with 7 bases left between them. The CDR3 nucleotides read TGTGCCAGCAGCTCCACGGGAGAGACCCAGTACTTC. This translates into CASSSTGETQYF.

This rearrangement joins TRBV5-4 to TRBJ2-1; no clear D gene. V lost 0 bases to trimming and J lost 0 bases, with 13 bases between them. CDR3 size: 17 residues. In germline, CDR1 is SGHNT, CDR2 YYREEE (reference sequence). This CDR3 reads CASSLGDFWSSYNEQFF. CDR3 coding DNA: TGTGCCAGCAGCTTGGGAGATTTTTGGAGCTCCTACAATGAGCAGTTCTTC.

The rearrangement uses TRBV7-3 and TRBJ2-2; 8 nucleotides align to TRBD2. This CDR3 is built from 15 residues. The germline gives CDR1 SGHTA, CDR2 FQGTGA. V gave up 0 bases and J gave up 6 bases; unmatched junction bases: 3. CDR3 region: CASSLTSGNPGELFF. CDR3 in DNA: TGTGCCAGCAGCTTAACTAGCGGGAATCCCGGGGAGCTGTTTTTT.

This rearrangement joins TRBV18 to TRBJ1-1; weak D call: TRBD1 (5 bases). CDR3 size: 15 residues. Deletions cut 1 base from V and 4 bases from J, with 13 bases between. Germline lookup yields CDR1 KGHSH and CDR2 LQKENI. Written as DNA, the CDR3 is TGTGCCAGCTCACCACGGGGAGGGGCTTCCACTGAAGCTTTCTTT. It encodes CASSPRGGASTEAFF. Looking up the rest from reference TRBV18 and TRBJ1-1 gives the full variable domain: NAGVMQNPRHLVRRRGQEARLRCSPMKGHSHVYWYRQLPEEGLKFMVYLQKENIIDESGMPKERFSAEFPKEGPSILRIQQVVRGDSAAYFCASSPRGGASTEAFFGQGTRLTVV.

The genes are TRBV6-1 and TRBJ1-5; 10 positions agree with TRBD1. In germline, CDR1 is MNHNS, CDR2 SASEGT. The junction had 3 bases not matched to a gene; V was cut back by 4 bases and J by 3 bases. The CDR3 runs 15 residues. CDR3 in amino acids: CASSGDRGSNQPQHF. As DNA, the CDR3 is TGTGCCAGCAGTGGGGACAGGGGCTCCAATCAGCCCCAGCATTTT.

V and J are TRBV7-9 and TRBJ1-2; no definite D call. V was clipped by 6 bases and J by 5 bases, with 13 bases between them. The CDR3 is 13 residues long. Germline CDR1 SEHNR, CDR2 FQNEAQ (reference sequence). The CDR3 spells CASRPGLTYGYTF. The DNA for the CDR3 is TGTGCCAGCAGGCCGGGTCTGACTTATGGCTACACCTTC.

This sequence joins TRBV6-1 and TRBJ2-2, with D tentatively TRBD2 (6 bases). The CDR3 contains 15 residues. CDR1 is MNHNS and CDR2 is SASEGT in the germline V gene. Trimming stripped 5 bases from V and 2 bases from J, with 12 bases between. CDR3 coding DNA: TGTGCCAGCAGTTCCCTAGCGCAAAACACCGGGGAGCTGTTTTTT. It encodes CASSSLAQNTGELFF.

This clone was found once. The chain is built from TRBV25-1 and TRBJ1-2; 8 nucleotides agree with TRBD1. CDR1 is MGHDK and CDR2 is SYGVNS in the germline V gene. The CDR3 extends over 14 amino acids. The V segment lost 4 bases and the J segment 4 bases; nucleotides outside the gene matches: 5. Here the CDR3 DNA reads TGTGCCAGCAGTGGGGGGACAGGCGTCTATGGCTACACCTTC. As protein: CASSGGTGVYGYTF.

This clone was observed a few times. The CDR3 DNA reads as TGTGCCAGCAGCCAGGGACTAGCTAGTTACAATGAGCAGTTCTTC. Translated: CASSQGLASYNEQFF. J is TRBJ2-1 and V is TRBV11-2, with 9 bases lining up with TRBD2. Germline-derived CDR1 and CDR2 are SGHAT and FQNNGV. This CDR3 is built from 15 residues. V lost 5 bases and J lost 4; bases outside the gene matches: 6. Combining the CDR3 with reference TRBV11-2 and TRBJ2-1 gives the whole variable domain EAGVAQSPRYKIIEKRQSVAFWCNPISGHATLYWYQQILGQGPKLLIQFQNNGVVDDSQLPKDRFSAERLKGVDSTLKIQPAKLEDSAVYLCASSQGLASYNEQFFGPGTRLTVL.

The rearrangement joins TRBV6-5 to TRBJ1-2; D is unclear. Germline V lookup: CDR1 MNHEY, CDR2 SVGAGI. CDR3 length: 15 amino acids. Trimming removed 2 bases at V and 3 bases at J, with 13 bases between. The CDR3 DNA follows: TGTGCCAGCAGTTACCGCAGGCTTCCTTACTATGGCTACACCTTC. Its protein is CASSYRRLPYYGYTF.

This clone occurred once. The chain combines TRBV7-9 with TRBJ1-1, with 7 bases identical to TRBD1. The CDR3 spans 15 residues. V was pared by 5 bases and J by 4 bases, with 10 bases of the junction left unmatched. The germline V gene encodes CDR1 SEHNR and CDR2 FQNEAQ (reference sequence). The CDR3 here is CASSVLQGSATEAFF. The CDR3 DNA is TGTGCCAGCAGCGTCCTACAGGGGTCCGCCACTGAAGCTTTCTTT.

V gene TRBV30 combines with J gene TRBJ1-1; D is unclear. CDR3 length: 11 amino acids. CDR1 and CDR2 from the germline V gene are GTSNPN and SVGIG (reference sequence). Trimming pared 5 bases from V and 1 base from J, leaving 5 bases between. The CDR3 DNA follows: TGTGCCTGGTATTCGAACACTGAAGCTTTCTTT. The encoded protein is CAWYSNTEAFF.

The chain employs TRBV29-1 and TRBJ2-3; 9 bases agree with TRBD2. J was trimmed by 4 bases and V by 4 bases; bases with no gene match: 6. The germline CDR1 and CDR2 sequences are SQVTM and ANQGSEA. The CDR3 length is 14 residues. The CDR3 DNA follows: TGCAGCGTTGTTAGCGGGAGAAAGCCAGATACGCAGTATTTT. It is translated as CSVVSGRKPDTQYF.

This chain links TRBV6-5 with TRBJ1-2, with TRBD1 identical over 8 bases. The CDR3 sequence is 15 residues long. J lost 7 bases, V lost 0 bases, and 7 bases had no gene match. Germline V gives CDR1 MNHEY, CDR2 SVGAGI. The DNA for the CDR3 is TGTGCCAGCAGTTACTCGAGAAACAGGGGGTTTGGCTACACCTTC. Translating gives CASSYSRNRGFGYTF.

The rearrangement joins TRBV27 to TRBJ2-7; D gene uncertain. The germline gives CDR1 MNHEY, CDR2 SMNVEV (reference sequence). This CDR3 is 12 amino acids long. Deletions cut 6 bases from V and 4 bases from J, with 10 bases between. Written as DNA, the CDR3 is TGTGCCAGCAGGCTGAACAAGTACGAGCAGTACTTC. Its protein is CASRLNKYEQYF.

This rearrangement joins TRBV27 to TRBJ1-2; D might be TRBD1 (6 bases). V lost 4 bases and J lost 6, with 18 bases in between. The germline CDR1 and CDR2 sequences are MNHEY and SMNVEV (reference sequence). The CDR3 has 15 amino acids. For the CDR3, the DNA is TGTGCCAGCAGTTGGGCCCCCCGTGGGGGCGATGGCTACACCTTC. Translating it yields CASSWAPRGGDGYTF.

The J gene is TRBJ2-7, the V gene TRBV6-1; 12 bases align to TRBD1. Trimming at V came to 3 bases and at J to 7 bases, leaving 7 bases not matched to a gene. This CDR3 region has 15 residues. Per germline, CDR1 MNHNS and CDR2 SASEGT. The CDR3 nucleotides are TGTGCCAGCAGTGACGCGGGACAGGGGGCCGGAGAGCAGTACTTC. Protein product: CASSDAGQGAGEQYF.

This chain uses TRBV6-1 with TRBJ2-7; TRBD2 matches 7 bases. The CDR3 has 12 residues. CDR1 and CDR2 (germline): MNHNS, SASEGT. V was pared by 6 bases and J by 3 bases, with 2 bases of the junction left unmatched. The CDR3 DNA sequence: TGTGCCAGCAGCCGGGACTACTACGAGCAGTACTTC. Protein sequence: CASSRDYYEQYF.

The chain uses TRBV29-1 and TRBJ1-4, with TRBD1 as a possible D gene (5 bases). Per germline, CDR1 SQVTM and CDR2 ANQGSEA. CDR3 length: 12 residues. Trimming shortened V by 7 bases and J by 5 bases, and 11 bases separated the two germline ends. The CDR3 nucleotides are TGCAGCGCCCGGGGGGGGAATGAAAAACTGTTTTTT. Encoded protein: CSARGGNEKLFF.

This CDR3 reads CASSPDSLLYTDTQYF. Written as DNA, the CDR3 is TGTGCCAGCAGCCCCGACAGTCTTCTCTACACAGATACGCAGTATTTT. The chain combines TRBV9 with TRBJ2-3; D might be TRBD1 (5 bases). The CDR3 has 16 amino acids. CDR1 and CDR2 from the germline V gene are SGDLS and YYNGEE. Trimming took off 4 bases at V and 2 bases at J, with 17 bases between the two ends.